This T cell receptor (beta chain) came from a study of control samples from healthy donors and cancer patients. Some clones are missing from TCRdb's copy, which holds only in-frame ones; the method was immunoSEQ multiplex PCR. The sample records about 44,000 clones, around 87% being singletons. The V end was cut by 3 bases, the J end by 1 base, with 9 bases between. CDR1 SGHTA and CDR2 FQGNSA come from the germline V gene. The CDR3 runs 14 residues. Sequencing input: PBMCs. This TCR was recovered from an older woman with lung cancer. V is TRBV7-2 and J is TRBJ2-5; a possible D gene is TRBD1 (5 bases). The CDR3 DNA reads as TGTGCCAGCAGCTTCCGGACAACCCAAGAGACCCAGTACTTC. Its translation is CASSFRTTQETQYF.